This T cell receptor (beta chain) came from a study of blood T cell repertoires in COVID-19. Germline assignment: CDR1 MNHEY and CDR2 SVGAGI. CDR3 size: 14 residues. With 8 bases removed from V and 5 bases from J, the gap between germline ends came to 18 bases. In the source study's methods: It was from reference gene primer amplification that nucleated cell counts were estimated. Sequencing used immunoSEQ multiplex PCR; TCRdb keeps in-frame clones, though not all of them. That table is the source of V, J and clone size, and D and trimming were worked out from the DNA. The sample holds a few hundred thousand clones; 75% to 85% are singletons and the top ten take 7.2%.

The clonotype was recovered from a human donor in a cohort sampled during active COVID-19. The rearrangement uses TRBV6-5 and TRBJ2-5; TRBD2 might be the D (7 bases). The sample comprised peripheral blood. The CDR3 DNA sequence: TGTGCCAGCCTGGAGGGGGGGGGTGGCGAGACCCAGTACTTC. Protein: CASLEGGGGETQYF.